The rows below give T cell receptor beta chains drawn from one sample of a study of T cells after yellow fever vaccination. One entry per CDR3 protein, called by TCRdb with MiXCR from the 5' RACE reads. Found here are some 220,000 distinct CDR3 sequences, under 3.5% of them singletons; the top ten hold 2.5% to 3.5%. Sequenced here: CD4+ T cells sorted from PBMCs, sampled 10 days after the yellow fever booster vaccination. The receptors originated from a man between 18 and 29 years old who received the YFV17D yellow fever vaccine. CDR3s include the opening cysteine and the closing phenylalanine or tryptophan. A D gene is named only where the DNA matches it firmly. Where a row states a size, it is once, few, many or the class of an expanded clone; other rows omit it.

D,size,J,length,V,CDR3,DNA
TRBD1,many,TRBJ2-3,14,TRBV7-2,CASSQGQGTDTQYF,TGTGCCAGCAGCCAGGGACAGGGGACAGATACGCAGTATTTT
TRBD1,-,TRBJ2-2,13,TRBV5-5,CASSSGTGWELFF,TGTGCCAGCAGCTCGGGGACAGGGTGGGAGCTGTTTTTT
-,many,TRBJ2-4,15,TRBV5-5,CASSIGGDGRNIQYF,TGTGCCAGCAGCATTGGCGGGGACGGTAGAAACATTCAGTACTTC
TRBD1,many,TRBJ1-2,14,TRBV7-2,CASSRGTEDYGYTF,TGTGCCAGCAGCCGCGGGACAGAAGACTATGGCTACACCTTC
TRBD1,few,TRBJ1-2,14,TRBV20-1,CSASLTGVVYGYTF,TGCAGTGCTAGCCTGACAGGGGTCGTCTATGGCTACACCTTC
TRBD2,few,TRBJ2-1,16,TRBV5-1,CASSSLTSGGAHEQFF,TGCGCCAGCAGCTCCCTTACTAGCGGGGGGGCACATGAGCAGTTCTTC
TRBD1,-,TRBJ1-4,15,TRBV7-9,CASNQGDRENEKLFF,TGTGCCAGCAACCAGGGGGACAGGGAAAATGAAAAACTGTTTTTT
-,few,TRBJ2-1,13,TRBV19,CASSMDSWNEQFF,TGTGCCAGTAGTATGGACAGTTGGAATGAGCAGTTCTTC
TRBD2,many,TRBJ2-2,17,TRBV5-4,CASSRTSGGLNTGELFF,TGTGCCAGCAGCAGGACTAGCGGGGGCCTTAACACCGGGGAGCTGTTTTTT
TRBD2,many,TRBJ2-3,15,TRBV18,CASSPGASGGETQYF,TGTGCCAGCTCACCCGGAGCTAGCGGGGGTGAAACGCAGTATTTT
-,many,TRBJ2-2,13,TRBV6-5,CATRQANTGELFF,TGTGCCACTCGACAGGCGAACACCGGGGAGCTGTTTTTT
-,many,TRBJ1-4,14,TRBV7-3,CASSFGSPGEKLFF,TGTGCCAGCAGCTTTGGGTCGCCGGGGGAAAAACTGTTTTTT
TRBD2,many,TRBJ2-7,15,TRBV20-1,CSALIAGPSSYEQYF,TGCAGTGCTCTGATAGCGGGGCCGAGCTCCTACGAGCAGTACTTC
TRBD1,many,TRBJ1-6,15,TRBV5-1,CASSLEDRGSSPLHF,TGCGCCAGCAGCCTCGAGGACAGGGGAAGTTCACCCCTCCACTTT
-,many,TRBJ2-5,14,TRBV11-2,CASSLAVGWETQYF,TGTGCCAGCAGCTTAGCCGTCGGATGGGAGACCCAGTACTTC
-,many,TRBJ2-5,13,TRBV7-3,CASSQLVGETQYF,TGTGCCAGCAGCCAACTAGTCGGGGAGACCCAGTACTTC
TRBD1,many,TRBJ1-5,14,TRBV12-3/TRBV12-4,CASRGDRGNQPQHF,TGTGCCAGCAGAGGGGACAGGGGGAATCAGCCCCAGCATTTT
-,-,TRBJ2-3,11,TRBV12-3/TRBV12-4,CASSLTVTQYF,TGTGCCAGCAGTCTCACAGTTACGCAGTATTTT
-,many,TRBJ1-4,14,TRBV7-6,CASSRSTTNEKLFF,TGTGCCAGCAGCAGATCGACAACTAATGAAAAACTGTTTTTT
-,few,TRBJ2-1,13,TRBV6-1,CASTRDQRNEQFF,TGTGCCAGCACCCGCGACCAGAGGAATGAGCAGTTCTTC
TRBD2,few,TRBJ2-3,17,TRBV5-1,CASSRGLAGSPKDTQYF,TGCGCCAGCAGCAGGGGACTAGCGGGAAGCCCCAAAGATACGCAGTATTTT
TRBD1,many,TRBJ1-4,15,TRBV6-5,CASRTTGGNNEKLFF,TGTGCCAGCAGAACTACAGGGGGGAATAATGAAAAACTGTTTTTT
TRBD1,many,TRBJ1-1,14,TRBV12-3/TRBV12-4,CASSWTGGDTEAFF,TGTGCCAGCAGCTGGACAGGTGGGGACACTGAAGCTTTCTTT
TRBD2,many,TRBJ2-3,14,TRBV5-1,CASSPGGGADTQYF,TGCGCCAGCAGCCCGGGAGGCGGAGCAGATACGCAGTATTTT
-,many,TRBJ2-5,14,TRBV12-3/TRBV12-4,CASSLWQGQETQYF,TGTGCCAGCAGTTTGTGGCAGGGCCAAGAGACCCAGTACTTC
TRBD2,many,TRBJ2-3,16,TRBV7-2,CASSLGRGGAGDTQYF,TGTGCCAGCAGCTTAGGGCGCGGGGGGGCCGGAGATACGCAGTATTTT
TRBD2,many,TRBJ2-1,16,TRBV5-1,CASSLDPSGDLNEQFF,TGCGCCAGCAGCTTGGACCCTAGCGGGGACCTCAATGAGCAGTTCTTC
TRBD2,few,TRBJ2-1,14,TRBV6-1,CASSDTSGGSLEIF,TGTGCCAGCAGTGACACTAGCGGGGGTTCACTGGAGATCTTC
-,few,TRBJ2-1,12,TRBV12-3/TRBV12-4,CASSTGPNEQFF,TGTGCCAGCAGTACAGGACCCAATGAGCAGTTCTTC
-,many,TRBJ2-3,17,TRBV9,CASSLEGQTTSTDTQYF,TGTGCCAGCAGTCTTGAGGGGCAGACTACTAGCACAGATACGCAGTATTTT
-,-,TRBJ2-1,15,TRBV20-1,CSARVVQGRGDEQFF,TGCAGTGCTAGAGTGGTCCAGGGAAGGGGCGATGAGCAGTTCTTC
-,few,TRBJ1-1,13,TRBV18,CASSARVNTEAFF,TGTGCCAGCTCAGCCAGGGTTAACACTGAAGCTTTCTTT
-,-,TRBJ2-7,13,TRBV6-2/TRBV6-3,CASSYEQGYEQYF,TGTGCCAGCAGTTACGAACAGGGCTACGAGCAGTACTTC
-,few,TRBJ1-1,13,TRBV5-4,CASSLGGGPRAFF,TGTGCCAGCAGCTTGGGTGGGGGCCCTCGAGCTTTCTTT
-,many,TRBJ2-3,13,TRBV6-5,CASSYSGADTQYF,TGTGCCAGCAGTTACTCAGGGGCGGATACGCAGTATTTT
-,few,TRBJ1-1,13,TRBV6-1,CASSGPANTEAFF,TGTGCCAGCAGTGGACCAGCGAACACTGAAGCTTTCTTT
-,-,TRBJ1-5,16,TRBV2,CASRATLLGGNQPQHF,TGTGCCAGCAGAGCCACCCTGCTCGGGGGCAATCAGCCCCAGCATTTT
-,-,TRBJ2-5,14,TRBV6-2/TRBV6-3,CASSQGQGRETQYF,TGTGCCAGCAGCCAGGGGCAGGGACGAGAGACCCAGTACTTC
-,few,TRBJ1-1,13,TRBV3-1,CASSQEQGSKAFF,TGTGCCAGCAGCCAAGAACAGGGCTCTAAAGCTTTCTTT
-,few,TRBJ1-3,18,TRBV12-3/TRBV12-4,CASSRAAGAGFSGNTIYF,TGTGCCAGCAGCCGGGCGGCAGGGGCCGGATTCTCTGGAAACACCATATATTTT
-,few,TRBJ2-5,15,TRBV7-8,CASSLSRRGWETQYF,TGTGCCAGCAGCCTGTCGAGGCGGGGTTGGGAGACCCAGTACTTC
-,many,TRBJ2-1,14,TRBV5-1,CASSRGSSYNEQFF,TGCGCCAGTTCCCGGGGGAGCTCCTACAATGAGCAGTTCTTC
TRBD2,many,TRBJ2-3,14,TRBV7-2,CASSLNSGGDTQYF,TGTGCCAGCAGCTTAAATAGCGGGGGGGATACGCAGTATTTT
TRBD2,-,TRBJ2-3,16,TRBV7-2,CASSPLSGGAADTQYF,TGTGCCAGCAGCCCACTTAGCGGGGGGGCGGCAGATACGCAGTATTTT
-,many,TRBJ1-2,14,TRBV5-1,CASSLGGRLYGYTF,TGCGCCAGCAGCTTGGGAGGCAGACTCTATGGCTACACCTTC
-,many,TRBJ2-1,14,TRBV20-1,CSATGSQIYNEQFF,TGCAGTGCTACGGGATCTCAAATTTACAATGAGCAGTTCTTC
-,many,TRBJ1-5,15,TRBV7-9,CASSLGDGNVRPQHF,TGTGCCAGCAGCTTAGGAGACGGAAACGTGCGGCCCCAGCATTTT
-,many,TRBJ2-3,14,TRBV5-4,CASSLKSPTDTQYF,TGTGCCAGCAGCTTAAAATCCCCCACAGATACGCAGTATTTT
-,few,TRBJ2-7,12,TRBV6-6,CASSFTGSEQYF,TGTGCCAGCAGTTTTACAGGGTCCGAGCAGTACTTC
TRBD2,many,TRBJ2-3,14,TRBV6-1,CASSVSGGGDTQYF,TGTGCCAGCAGTGTTAGCGGGGGAGGAGATACGCAGTATTTT
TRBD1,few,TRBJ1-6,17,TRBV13,CASSLSYSETGRSPLHF,TGTGCCAGCAGCTTATCCTACTCCGAGACAGGGCGGTCACCCCTCCACTTT
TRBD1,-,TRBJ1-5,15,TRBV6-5,CASSYTGAGNQPQHF,TGTGCCAGCAGTTACACAGGGGCGGGTAATCAGCCCCAGCATTTT
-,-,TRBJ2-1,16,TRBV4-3,CASSQDHLGGAAFPFF,TGCGCCAGCAGCCAAGATCATTTAGGCGGGGCAGCCTTTCCGTTCTTC